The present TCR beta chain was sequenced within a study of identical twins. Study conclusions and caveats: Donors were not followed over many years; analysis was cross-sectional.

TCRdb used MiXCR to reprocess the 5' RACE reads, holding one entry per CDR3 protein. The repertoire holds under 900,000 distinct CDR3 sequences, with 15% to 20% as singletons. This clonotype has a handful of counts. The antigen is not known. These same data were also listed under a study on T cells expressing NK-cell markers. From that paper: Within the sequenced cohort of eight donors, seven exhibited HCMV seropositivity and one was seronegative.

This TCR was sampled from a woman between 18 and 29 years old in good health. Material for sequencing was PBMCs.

The CDR3 region has the DNA TGTGCCAGCACCAGACGGTGGAACACTGAAGCTTTCTTT. Its translation: CASTRRWNTEAFF. V gene TRBV6-2 or TRBV6-3 combines with J gene TRBJ1-1; D remains ambiguous. The germline V gene has CDR1 MNHEY and CDR2 SVGEGT. The CDR3 length is 13 residues. The V end lost 7 bases, the J end lost 1 base, and 10 bases lay between the germline ends.